These T cell receptor beta chains were read from a single sample in a study of blood T cell repertoires in COVID-19. Sequenced by immunoSEQ multiplex PCR; TCRdb stores in-frame clones only, minus some. This sample yields under 200,000 clones, of which around 74% are seen a single time; more than 7% belongs to the top ten. The specimen was peripheral blood. The receptors stem from a woman aged 55-69 years with COVID-19, enrolled during active disease. Both conserved end residues are trimmed from each CDR3. The order of the fields is CDR3 protein, clone size, V gene. Clone size, where shown, is once, few, many, or a class for clones that have expanded.

cdr3_aa: ASGRPGTSGRFYNEQF
clone_size: -
v_call: TRBV12-5

cdr3_aa: ASSQAMTGMEI
clone_size: -
v_call: TRBV3-1/TRBV3-2

cdr3_aa: ASSVDLGGGLRETQY
clone_size: -
v_call: TRBV9

cdr3_aa: ASSRVTSGRAMGGSYEQY
clone_size: few
v_call: TRBV18

cdr3_aa: ATGQGANEQF
clone_size: few
v_call: TRBV9

cdr3_aa: ASSQVIGGAGELF
clone_size: -
v_call: TRBV3-1/TRBV3-2

cdr3_aa: ASSLNPGQGNEAF
clone_size: few
v_call: TRBV11-1

cdr3_aa: SVPVSSGSYNEQF
clone_size: few
v_call: TRBV29-1

cdr3_aa: ASQTGGDAYGYT
clone_size: -
v_call: TRBV19

cdr3_aa: ASSIARGSNQPQH
clone_size: -
v_call: TRBV19

cdr3_aa: ASTDWRGGTDTQY
clone_size: once
v_call: TRBV2

cdr3_aa: ASSRGPGSTGNTIY
clone_size: few
v_call: TRBV14

cdr3_aa: ASSLDGTGNSGANVLT
clone_size: few
v_call: TRBV5-1

cdr3_aa: ASSRTSGGEQF
clone_size: once
v_call: TRBV28

cdr3_aa: ASSPTLQVPPYEQY
clone_size: -
v_call: TRBV7-8

cdr3_aa: ATSRDNRVIYGYT
clone_size: -
v_call: TRBV15

cdr3_aa: ASSLGGGPADSPLH
clone_size: -
v_call: TRBV3-1/TRBV3-2

cdr3_aa: ASSQGMAGGVETQY
clone_size: -
v_call: TRBV3-1/TRBV3-2

cdr3_aa: AISESFHSIQPQH
clone_size: few
v_call: TRBV10-3

cdr3_aa: ASGQFNQPQH
clone_size: -
v_call: TRBV9

cdr3_aa: ASSPSGEKLF
clone_size: -
v_call: TRBV9

cdr3_aa: AWGTSGSGEQY
clone_size: -
v_call: TRBV30

cdr3_aa: ASSLVAGATEAF
clone_size: once
v_call: TRBV5-1

cdr3_aa: ASSVGGGENEQF
clone_size: -
v_call: TRBV9